Listed below are T cell receptor beta chains from one sample, sequenced in a study of T cell changes during pregnancy in multiple sclerosis. Repertoires were generated with immunoSEQ multiplex PCR, while TCRdb's copy carries only in-frame clones and drops some. The sample records about 30,000 clones, 92% being singletons. The material sequenced was peripheral blood, taken in the first trimester of pregnancy. These receptors all stem from a female donor in good health, enrolled as a control in a pregnancy study. Each CDR3 is given without its conserved first and last residue. Each record gives: CDR3 length, V gene, J gene, CDR3 protein.

14	TRBV9	TRBJ2-1	ASSVQTGSFSNEQF
12	TRBV11-3	TRBJ1-1	ASSFRTAGSEAF
15	TRBV11-3	TRBJ2-6	ASSSGQGAGGANVLT
16	TRBV7-4	TRBJ2-6	ASSLVYSSQSRANVLT
10	TRBV29-1	TRBJ1-2	SVTTPGVGYT
11	TRBV6-5	TRBJ1-3	ASSSQGENTIY
10	TRBV6-6	TRBJ2-7	ASSLKRAEQY
14	TRBV13	TRBJ1-3	ASSISGSLPGNTIY
14	TRBV7-2	TRBJ1-2	ASSLGTVNFRYGYT
13	TRBV9	TRBJ1-3	ASSGQVSSGNTIY
14	TRBV4-3	TRBJ1-4	ASSQVPGATNEKLF
11	TRBV4-1	TRBJ2-7	ASSPGPLNEQY
13	TRBV6-4	TRBJ1-5	ASSLSGLGNQPQH
13	TRBV30	TRBJ1-4	AWSISTGNNEKLF
11	TRBV19	TRBJ2-7	ASAQGVSYEQY
13	TRBV9	TRBJ2-2	ASSDLASNTGELF
13	TRBV10-2	TRBJ2-6	ATTGVSSGANVLT
14	TRBV5-8	TRBJ1-2	ASSQPTGGRNYGYT
12	TRBV7-2	TRBJ1-1	ASSPGQSHHSAF
12	TRBV19	TRBJ1-1	ASLDRGLNTEAF
13	TRBV18	TRBJ1-2	ASSPGTGTNYGYT
14	TRBV27	TRBJ2-3	ASSYTVAVDTDTQY
14	TRBV10-3	TRBJ2-3	AISEEGQASTDTQY
12	TRBV6-1	TRBJ1-1	ASIQIGGAAEAF
16	TRBV14	TRBJ2-2	ASSQRRSLAGITGELF
12	TRBV6-1	TRBJ2-7	ASSPRTGEGEQY
13	TRBV6-5	TRBJ2-7	ASSQSQGRGYEQY